What follows are 30 T cell receptor beta chains derived from one specimen sequenced in a study of CD8 T cells in Susac syndrome. The RNA input was roughly 0.45 to 1 ug, and it was reverse transcribed with random hexamers. MiXCR was run by TCRdb on the immunoSEQ multiplex PCR reads, yielding one entry per CDR3 protein. The table includes 150,000 to 200,000 distinct CDR3 sequences, roughly 94% detected once. What was sequenced was CD4+ T cells from PBMCs. These receptors originate from a human donor with Susac syndrome.

The chain carries TRBV5-6 and TRBJ1-1; no reliable D call. Trimming shortened V by 3 bases and J by 5 bases, and 20 bases separated the two germline ends. Germline CDR1 is SGHDT and CDR2 is YYEEEE. This CDR3 has 16 residues. CDR3 DNA sequence: TGTGCCAGCAGCTCACGTATGGCCCTGGCGGGGACTGAAGCTTTCTTT. Its translation: CASSSRMALAGTEAFF.

The rearrangement links TRBV5-1 to TRBJ1-2; D unresolved. This CDR3 region has 13 residues. Looked up from germline, CDR1 is SGHRS and CDR2 is YFSETQ. V lost 4 bases, J lost 0 bases, and 7 bases lay in between. This CDR3 reads CASSDGSNYGYTF. The CDR3 nucleotides read TGCGCCAGCAGCGACGGATCTAACTATGGCTACACCTTC.

This clonotype was seen a single time. The rearrangement uses TRBV20-1 and TRBJ2-1, with 16 bases aligning to TRBD2. Germline V CDR1 and CDR2: DFQATT, SNEGSKA (reference sequence). This CDR3 comprises 20 residues. V was pared by 4 bases and J by 3 bases, with 15 bases of the junction left unmatched. In DNA form, the CDR3 reads TGCAGTGCTAAAAGAACCGGGACTAGCGGGAGGGTACTCCTCTACAATGAGCAGTTCTTC. Translated, it gives CSAKRTGTSGRVLLYNEQFF.

This clonotype was observed once. This chain uses TRBV19 with TRBJ2-1; D possibly uses TRBD1 or TRBD2 (6 bases each). Trimming took 6 bases from V and 6 from J, leaving 21 bases between them. The CDR3 is 16 residues long. CDR1 is LNHDA and CDR2 is SQIVND in the germline V gene (reference sequence). The CDR3 loop reads CASSTQASGGGNEQFF. CDR3 in DNA: TGTGCCAGTAGCACTCAAGCGTCAGGAGGGGGCAATGAGCAGTTCTTC.

The V gene is TRBV20-1, the J gene TRBJ2-5, with TRBD1 as a possible D gene (5 bases). This CDR3 has 12 amino acids. Germline CDR1 reads DFQATT; CDR2 reads SNEGSKA (reference sequence). V dropped 5 bases and J dropped 4 bases, with 11 bases sitting between them. The CDR3 DNA is TGCAGTGCTGAGCCAGGGCCAGAGACCCAGTACTTC. It translates to CSAEPGPETQYF.

The chain joins TRBV27 to TRBJ2-5, with TRBD2 matching over 9 bases. This CDR3 has 17 amino acids. The J segment lost 10 bases and the V segment lost 0 bases, leaving 15 bases of the junction unmatched. Germline V gene lookup returns CDR1 MNHEY and CDR2 SMNVEV (reference sequence). DNA for the CDR3: TGTGCCAGCAGTTTATCCCTTCGACTAGCGGTTAGCGGGGTCCAGTACTTC. Amino acids: CASSLSLRLAVSGVQYF.

The chain recombines TRBV5-1 with TRBJ2-1; perhaps TRBD2 as D (5 bases). The germline V gene has CDR1 SGHRS and CDR2 YFSETQ. V lost 0 bases to trimming and J lost 8 bases, with 12 bases between them. This CDR3 comprises 14 residues. The CDR3 protein is CASSLGRDRDEQFF. The CDR3 region has the DNA TGCGCCAGCAGCTTGGGCCGGGATAGGGATGAGCAGTTCTTC.

The chain carries TRBV2 and TRBJ2-3; D call uncertain. V was trimmed by 1 base and J by 1 base, leaving 12 bases between them. Per the germline V gene, CDR1 is SNHLY and CDR2 is FYNNEI. CDR3 length: 16 amino acids. The CDR3 loop reads CASSEDRQVGTDTQYF. Here the CDR3 DNA reads TGTGCCAGCAGTGAAGACCGCCAGGTTGGCACAGATACGCAGTATTTT.

The chain couples TRBV18 to TRBJ1-2; no firm D call. Germline assignment: CDR1 KGHSH and CDR2 LQKENI. Trimming took 0 bases from V and 8 from J, leaving 13 bases between them. The CDR3 sequence is 14 residues long. CDR3 sequence reads: CASSPPMREGGYTF. The CDR3 region has the DNA TGTGCCAGCTCACCACCAATGAGGGAGGGCGGCTACACCTTC.

The chain combines TRBV4-2 with TRBJ1-2; D remains unclear. This CDR3 is built from 13 residues. V dropped 0 bases and J dropped 5 bases, with 7 bases sitting between them. Germline V CDR1 and CDR2: LGHNA, YNFKEQ. Here the CDR3 reads CASSQEVPYGYTF. The DNA for the CDR3 is TGTGCCAGCAGCCAAGAGGTCCCATATGGCTACACCTTC.

The gene calls are TRBV20-1 and TRBJ1-1; 7 bases align to TRBD1. The CDR3 is made up of 14 amino acids. Losses at the gene ends were 6 bases for V and 1 base for J; bases not matched to a gene: 8. Germline CDR1 is DFQATT and CDR2 is SNEGSKA (reference sequence). DNA of the CDR3: TGCAGTGCCCCCAGGACAGGAGGGAACACTGAAGCTTTCTTT. It specifies CSAPRTGGNTEAFF.

The chain couples TRBV12-3 or TRBV12-4 to TRBJ2-7; D gene ambiguous. V was shortened by 3 bases and J by 3 bases, with 12 bases between the two germline ends. The CDR3 loop spans 14 amino acids. CDR3 in amino acids: CASSLGLRDYEQYF. The CDR3 DNA reads as TGTGCCAGCAGTTTGGGGTTAAGGGACTACGAGCAGTACTTC.

This clonotype appeared a single time. CDR3 sequence (DNA): TGTGCCATCGGGATAGCGGGCCAAGAGACCCAGTACTTC. Translating it yields CAIGIAGQETQYF. The rearrangement uses TRBV10-3 and TRBJ2-5; 7 nucleotides match TRBD2. This CDR3 contains 13 residues. The V gene's germline CDR1 is ENHRY and CDR2 SYGVKD. The junction had 4 bases not matched to a gene; V was cut back by 8 bases and J by 1 base.

This rearrangement joins TRBV6-6 to TRBJ2-2, with unresolved D. Trimming cost V 5 bases and J 0 bases, with 13 bases left between them. The CDR3 totals 16 residues. Germline lookup yields CDR1 MNHNY and CDR2 SVGAGI (reference sequence). CDR3 bases: TGTGCCAGCAGTCCCACCCGGCTGGCGAACACCGGGGAGCTGTTTTTT. This codes for CASSPTRLANTGELFF.

This chain uses TRBV29-1 with TRBJ2-2; 8 nucleotides align to TRBD1. Losses at the gene ends were 4 bases for V and 6 bases for J; bases not matched to a gene: 4. The CDR3 is 13 residues long. Looked up from germline, CDR1 is SQVTM and CDR2 is ANQGSEA. The CDR3 DNA reads as TGCAGCGTTGTACAGGGGGGCGCCGGGGAGCTGTTTTTT. Amino acids: CSVVQGGAGELFF.

In DNA form, the CDR3 reads TGTGCCACCAGTGATACCCGACAGGGGGTCCACGGGGAGCTGTTTTTT. Translated, it gives CATSDTRQGVHGELFF. The chain has TRBV24-1 and TRBJ2-2, with 9 bases matching TRBD1. Trimming took 3 bases from V and 7 from J; bases not matched to a gene: 8. The CDR3 length is 16 residues. CDR1 is KGHDR, CDR2 SFDVKD, per germline.

This sequence joins TRBV15 and TRBJ2-5; D perhaps matches TRBD2 (6 bases). Trimming left V 0 bases short and J 5 bases short, with 16 bases between. Germline V gene lookup returns CDR1 LNHNV and CDR2 YYDKDF (reference sequence). The CDR3 covers 16 residues. CDR3 DNA sequence: TGTGCCACCAGCAGAGACGGAGGGTTTCCGGGTGAGACCCAGTACTTC. This sequence encodes CATSRDGGFPGETQYF.

V and J are TRBV18 and TRBJ2-5; 7 bases match TRBD1. Trimming took 1 base from V and 0 from J; bases not matched to a gene: 8. The CDR3 extends over 17 amino acids. CDR1 is KGHSH, CDR2 LQKENI, per germline. The CDR3 region has the DNA TGTGCCAGCTCACCACTCTACGCGACAGGGAACCAAGAGACCCAGTACTTC. Its protein is CASSPLYATGNQETQYF.

The chain employs TRBV29-1 and TRBJ2-5; 12 nucleotides align to TRBD2. The germline V gene encodes CDR1 SQVTM and CDR2 ANQGSEA. V lost 7 bases and J lost 5; bases outside the gene matches: 5. This CDR3 has 13 residues. The CDR3 sequence: CSGSTSGGETQYF. The CDR3 DNA reads TGCAGCGGGTCGACTAGCGGGGGTGAGACCCAGTACTTC. Complete variable domain (other parts from reference TRBV29-1 and TRBJ2-5): SAVISQKPSRDICQRGTSLTIQCQVDSQVTMMFWYRQQPGQSLTLIATANQGSEATYESGFVIDKFPISRPNLTFSTLTVSNMSPEDSSIYLCSGSTSGGETQYFGPGTRLLVL.

The chain combines TRBV7-9 with TRBJ2-5; the D gene is possibly TRBD2 (6 bases). The CDR3 sequence is 15 residues long. V shed 6 bases and J shed 3 bases, with 17 bases lying between them. Germline-derived CDR1 and CDR2 are SEHNR and FQNEAQ (reference sequence). CDR3 amino acids: CASRFRRVGKETQYF. The CDR3 DNA follows: TGTGCCAGCAGGTTCCGGAGGGTCGGCAAAGAGACCCAGTACTTC.

The gene calls are TRBV4-2 and TRBJ2-6; D ambiguous. This CDR3 comprises 17 residues. Germline CDR1 and CDR2: LGHNA and YNFKEQ. Trimming removed 0 bases from V and 1 base from J, with 10 bases in between. CDR3 region: CASSQDRRLSGANVLTF. The CDR3 DNA is TGTGCCAGCAGCCAAGATCGGCGGCTATCTGGGGCCAACGTCCTGACTTTC.

This sequence joins TRBV6-5 and TRBJ1-2; D call uncertain. This CDR3 has 15 amino acids. Germline CDR1 MNHEY, CDR2 SVGAGI. V lost 5 bases, J lost 0 bases, and 13 bases lay in between. The CDR3 sequence is CASSTLATANYGYTF. The CDR3 coding sequence is TGTGCCAGCAGTACTCTTGCGACCGCTAACTATGGCTACACCTTC.

The gene calls are TRBV29-1 and TRBJ2-5; 11 nucleotides match TRBD1. Germline V gene data show CDR1 as SQVTM and CDR2 as ANQGSEA. The CDR3 totals 15 residues. The junction had 9 bases not matched to a gene; V was cut back by 5 bases and J by 4 bases. Here the CDR3 DNA reads TGCAGCGTTTCTACCGGACAGGGGGCCGGAGAGACCCAGTACTTC. Its translation is CSVSTGQGAGETQYF. The full variable domain, completed using reference TRBV29-1 and TRBJ2-5, is SAVISQKPSRDICQRGTSLTIQCQVDSQVTMMFWYRQQPGQSLTLIATANQGSEATYESGFVIDKFPISRPNLTFSTLTVSNMSPEDSSIYLCSVSTGQGAGETQYFGPGTRLLVL.

This clonotype occurred once. J is TRBJ2-1 and V is TRBV2, with 11 nucleotides matching TRBD2. V lost 1 base, J lost 7 bases, and 3 bases stayed unmatched. Germline lookup yields CDR1 SNHLY and CDR2 FYNNEI. This CDR3 has 15 residues. CDR3 DNA: TGTGCCAGCAGTGAAGGGCTAGCGGGAGGAAATGAGCAGTTCTTC. It translates to CASSEGLAGGNEQFF.

This CDR3 reads CASRPPGGLDTGELFF. The CDR3 nucleotides read TGTGCCAGCAGGCCCCCAGGGGGCCTGGACACCGGGGAGCTGTTTTTT. The chain has TRBV12-3 or TRBV12-4 and TRBJ2-2; TRBD1 aligns across 8 bases. V was clipped by 6 bases and J by 3 bases; unmatched bases: 9. The CDR3 has 16 residues.

The chain is built from TRBV30 and TRBJ2-5; D unresolved. CDR1 and CDR2 (germline): GTSNPN, SVGIG (reference sequence). V lost 0 bases and J 1 base, leaving 12 bases between the germline ends. CDR3 length: 15 residues. CDR3 sequence reads: CAWSVPDKIQETQYF. For the CDR3, the DNA is TGTGCCTGGAGTGTACCCGACAAGATCCAAGAGACCCAGTACTTC.

The rearrangement joins TRBV27 to TRBJ2-6; D unclear. With 4 bases removed from V and 0 bases from J, the gap between germline ends came to 7 bases. The germline CDR1 and CDR2 sequences are MNHEY and SMNVEV (reference sequence). The CDR3 length is 15 residues. CDR3 sequence: CASSSPPSGANVLTF. The CDR3 coding sequence is TGTGCCAGCAGTTCCCCCCCCTCTGGGGCCAACGTCCTGACTTTC.

The rearrangement links TRBV30 to TRBJ2-2; TRBD2 matches 8 bases. CDR1 GTSNPN and CDR2 SVGIG come from the germline V gene (reference sequence). V lost 4 bases, J lost 3 bases, and 4 bases stayed unmatched. This CDR3 is built from 14 residues. The CDR3 nucleotides are TGTGCCTGGACCGGGACTAGATACACCGGGGAGCTGTTTTTT. Encoded protein: CAWTGTRYTGELFF.

The gene calls are TRBV7-9 and TRBJ1-5; D uncertain. V was cut by 1 base and J by 6 bases, with 4 bases left in between. The CDR3 sequence is 12 residues long. In germline, CDR1 is SEHNR, CDR2 FQNEAQ (reference sequence). CDR3 nucleotides: TGTGCCAGCAGCTTAGGGAGTCAGCCCCAGCATTTT. Amino acid sequence: CASSLGSQPQHF.

The chain employs TRBV13 and TRBJ2-6; D gene uncertain. The germline gives CDR1 PRHDT, CDR2 FYEKMQ (reference sequence). With 4 bases removed from V and 0 bases from J, the gap between germline ends came to 7 bases. The CDR3 has 15 residues. Written as DNA, the CDR3 is TGTGCCAGCAGCTGGCGAGGCTCTGGGGCCAACGTCCTGACTTTC. It is translated as CASSWRGSGANVLTF.